This T cell receptor (beta chain) was observed in a study of brain metastases from non-small cell lung cancer. Data came from immunoSEQ multiplex PCR; TCRdb stores just in-frame clones and leaves some out. Of thousands of clones detected, 84% appear once; the ten largest clones hold under 15%. Of note for this clone: The antigen remains undetermined. A much larger clone lies a single base off, so this may be a read error.

Trimming pared 7 bases from V and 4 bases from J, leaving 11 bases between. The CDR3 length is 13 residues. From germline, CDR1 is SEHNR and CDR2 FQNEAQ (reference sequence). Broader study findings: Fewer infiltrating T cells were found in brain metastases than primaries. Compared with their matched primary tumors, roughly two thirds of brain metastases showed expanded T-cell clones.

This receptor was identified in a donor at least 40 years old with non-small cell lung cancer. The sequenced sample consisted of primary lung tumor tissue. The V and J genes are TRBV7-9 and TRBJ1-5; D is uncertain. CDR3 protein: CASNGPGNQPQHF. DNA for the CDR3: TGTGCCAGCAACGGTCCCGGTAATCAGCCCCAGCATTTT.